This TCR beta chain was retrieved from a study of early T cells in non-severe SARS-CoV-2 infection. Study context: Whole-blood bulk RNA, unsorted, was sequenced, and chains were unpaired. Study-wide results and caveats: VDJdb-based annotation leaned toward anti-spike CD8 responses and missed private and CD4 specificities.

The TCR library protocol was used to attach unique molecular identifiers. These identifiers were attached to individual cDNA molecules. MiXCR was run by TCRdb on the 5' RACE reads, yielding one entry per CDR3 protein. This table has 71,000 or so distinct CDR3 sequences, approximately 14% appearing once. This clonotype was found a few times. Antigen specificity is unknown. Material for sequencing was whole blood. The sequence derives from an adult who was a healthcare worker with PCR-confirmed SARS-CoV-2 infection or an uninfected control (not recorded which).

In DNA form, the CDR3 reads TGCAGTGCTATAGCGGGGGGCCAAGGTCCCACAGATACGCAGTATTTT. Encoded protein: CSAIAGGQGPTDTQYF. This chain links TRBV20-1 with TRBJ2-3, with 10 nucleotides matching TRBD2. J gave up 2 bases and V 4 bases, and 9 bases lay outside the gene matches. This CDR3 comprises 16 residues. CDR1 is DFQATT and CDR2 is SNEGSKA in the germline V gene (reference sequence).